Presented here are 19 T cell receptor beta chains from one specimen sequenced in a study of T cell changes during pregnancy in multiple sclerosis. Only in-frame clones appear in the TCRdb table, and some are missing; sequencing was by immunoSEQ multiplex PCR. The data contain 84,000 or so clones, 94% of them seen just once; the ten biggest clones take up around 0.84%. The source was peripheral blood, collected in the third trimester of pregnancy. Receptors were obtained from a female donor with multiple sclerosis, enrolled in a pregnancy study.

The chain carries TRBV19 and TRBJ2-1, with TRBD2 identical over 12 bases. The CDR3 loop spans 17 amino acids. CDR1 LNHDA and CDR2 SQIVND come from the germline V gene (reference sequence). The V segment lost 1 base and the J segment 3 bases; nucleotides outside the gene matches: 4. CDR3 DNA: TGTGCCAGTAGTATAGTCGGACTAGCGGGAATCTACAATGAGCAGTTCTTC. Protein: CASSIVGLAGIYNEQFF.

This clone was picked up one time. J is TRBJ2-3 and V is TRBV7-9; 7 bases are a match to TRBD2. Germline V gives CDR1 SEHNR, CDR2 FQNEAQ (reference sequence). This CDR3 has 16 amino acids. Germline trimming cut 2 bases from V and 3 bases from J; bases unmatched to any gene: 8. The CDR3 reads CASSLWEGEVTDTQYF. CDR3 coding DNA: TGTGCCAGCAGCTTATGGGAGGGAGAGGTTACAGATACGCAGTATTTT.

The CDR3 DNA reads TGTGCCAGCAGCACCCTCAGGGGTAACTATGGCTACACCTTC. It yields the protein CASSTLRGNYGYTF. The chain employs TRBV11-2 and TRBJ1-2; possible D gene TRBD1, 6 bases. The CDR3 has 14 residues. Germline CDR1 and CDR2: SGHAT and FQNNGV. The germline V and J ends were trimmed by 5 bases and 1 base, with 11 bases remaining between them.

The chain is built from TRBV28 and TRBJ2-7; 7 bases fit TRBD2. Germline V gives CDR1 MDHEN, CDR2 SYDVKM. V trimming: 5 bases; J trimming: 3 bases; junction bases outside the gene matches: 4. The CDR3 contains 13 residues. Here the CDR3 reads CASSGLGIYEQYF. Here the CDR3 DNA reads TGTGCCAGCAGTGGACTAGGGATCTACGAGCAGTACTTC.

This clone was picked up one time. V is TRBV6-6 and J is TRBJ2-1; 9 bases align to TRBD1. Per the germline V gene, CDR1 is MNHNY and CDR2 is SVGAGI (reference sequence). The CDR3 extends over 15 amino acids. After removal of 4 bases from V and 6 bases from J, the junction contained 7 bases not matched to a gene. The CDR3 spells CASSSAGQGRNEQFF. The CDR3 DNA sequence: TGTGCCAGCAGTTCCGCCGGACAGGGGCGCAATGAGCAGTTCTTC.

The chain joins TRBV7-6 to TRBJ1-5; a possible D gene is TRBD1 (5 bases). Trimming removed 2 bases at V and 6 bases at J, with 8 bases between. Germline assignment: CDR1 SGHVS and CDR2 FNYEAQ. The CDR3 length is 13 residues. The CDR3 protein is CASSLFGGQPQHF. In nucleotides, the CDR3 is TGTGCCAGCAGCTTATTCGGGGGTCAGCCCCAGCATTTT.

The V and J genes are TRBV27 and TRBJ1-1; TRBD1 matches 7 bases. CDR1 is MNHEY, CDR2 SMNVEV, per germline (reference sequence). CDR3 length: 15 amino acids. V shed 5 bases and J 6 bases; nucleotides not matched to a gene: 12. CDR3 sequence: CASSTTAGGTPEAFF. The CDR3 DNA reads TGTGCCAGCAGTACGACGGCAGGGGGTACTCCTGAAGCTTTCTTT.

This chain uses TRBV5-6 with TRBJ2-3; TRBD1 aligns across 9 bases. CDR3 length: 15 amino acids. The junction had 7 bases not matched to a gene; V was cut back by 1 base and J by 7 bases. CDR1 SGHDT and CDR2 YYEEEE come from the germline V gene. The CDR3 nucleotides are TGTGCCAGCAGCTTGTGGGACAGGGTGCGAAATACGCAGTATTTT. Translating it yields CASSLWDRVRNTQYF.

The rearrangement joins TRBV5-4 to TRBJ1-1; no definite D call. The CDR3 is 13 residues long. Germline V gives CDR1 SGHNT, CDR2 YYREEE (reference sequence). Trimming removed 4 bases from V and 0 bases from J, with 7 bases in between. CDR3 protein: CASSAALNTEAFF. The CDR3 coding sequence is TGTGCCAGCAGCGCGGCACTGAACACTGAAGCTTTCTTT. Looking up the rest from reference TRBV5-4 and TRBJ1-1 gives the full variable domain: ETGVTQSPTHLIKTRGQQVTLRCSSQSGHNTVSWYQQALGQGPQFIFQYYREEENGRGNFPPRFSGLQFPNYSSELNVNALELDDSALYLCASSAALNTEAFFGQGTRLTVV.

V gene TRBV29-1 combines with J gene TRBJ2-2, with D maybe TRBD1 (7 bases). Germline V gene sequence: CDR1 SQVTM, CDR2 ANQGSEA. The CDR3 contains 15 residues. Trimming took 7 bases from V and 7 from J, leaving 22 bases between them. CDR3 sequence (DNA): TGCAGCGCCGGCGGAGGGGGCGGAAAAGGCGGGGAGCTGTTTTTT. Translating it yields CSAGGGGGKGGELFF.

V usage is TRBV27 and J usage is TRBJ1-6, with D unclear. CDR1 is MNHEY and CDR2 is SMNVEV in the germline V gene (reference sequence). This CDR3 spans 14 amino acids. V lost 3 bases to trimming and J lost 10 bases, with 13 bases between them. The CDR3, as DNA: TGTGCCAGCAGTTTCCCAGGCTCAGGCTCACCCCTCCACTTT. Amino acids: CASSFPGSGSPLHF.

This chain connects TRBV2 to TRBJ2-1, with D unclear. Germline CDR1 is SNHLY and CDR2 is FYNNEI. This CDR3 has 13 amino acids. Deletions cut 2 bases from V and 3 bases from J, with 5 bases between. CDR3 sequence: CASSEFGYNEQFF. As DNA, the CDR3 is TGTGCCAGCAGTGAATTCGGCTACAATGAGCAGTTCTTC. The whole variable domain, remainder taken from reference TRBV2 and TRBJ2-1, is EPEVTQTPSHQVTQMGQEVILRCVPISNHLYFYWYRQILGQKVEFLVSFYNNEISEKSEIFDDQFSVERPDGSNFTLKIRSTKLEDSAMYFCASSEFGYNEQFFGPGTRLTVL.

The V call is TRBV7-6, the J call TRBJ2-7, with D perhaps TRBD2 (6 bases). Germline V lookup: CDR1 SGHVS, CDR2 FNYEAQ. V was pared by 6 bases and J by 12 bases, with 15 bases between. There are 11 residues in the CDR3. In DNA, the CDR3 is TGTGCCAGCAGGGCGGGACTCCTTACGTACTTC. Its protein is CASRAGLLTYF.

A single count supports this clone. The chain recombines TRBV12-5 with TRBJ2-7, with a weak D call TRBD2 (6 bases). CDR1 is LGHNT and CDR2 is FRNRAP in the germline V gene. The CDR3 is 13 amino acids. Trimming shortened V by 6 bases and J by 6 bases, and 15 bases separated the two germline ends. The CDR3 protein is CASGLGSGIEQYF. The CDR3, as DNA: TGTGCTAGTGGCCTCGGGAGCGGTATCGAGCAGTACTTC.

The rearrangement joins TRBV6-1 to TRBJ2-4; 7 positions agree with TRBD1. Trimming at V came to 3 bases and at J to 6 bases, leaving 5 bases not matched to a gene. Germline CDR1 MNHNS, CDR2 SASEGT. This CDR3 has 14 residues. The CDR3 reads CASSDGQAGNIQYF. The CDR3 DNA is TGTGCCAGCAGTGATGGACAGGCCGGAAACATTCAGTACTTC.

V gene TRBV30 combines with J gene TRBJ1-6, with D possibly matching TRBD1 (5 bases). The V end lost 0 bases, the J end lost 5 bases, and 8 bases lay between the germline ends. The CDR3 runs to 14 residues. Germline values: CDR1 GTSNPN, CDR2 SVGIG (reference sequence). In DNA form, the CDR3 reads TGTGCCTGGAGTGTAACAGGAAATAATTCACCCCTCCACTTT. This translates into CAWSVTGNNSPLHF. The full variable domain, rest sourced from reference TRBV30 and TRBJ1-6, is SQTIHQWPATLVQPVGSPLSLECTVEGTSNPNLYWYRQAAGRGLQLLFYSVGIGQISSEVPQNLSASRPQDRQFILSSKKLLLSDSGFYLCAWSVTGNNSPLHFGNGTRLTVT.

This chain connects TRBV5-1 to TRBJ1-1; 7 nucleotides line up with TRBD1. The CDR3 is 16 residues long. Losses at the gene ends were 4 bases for V and 0 bases for J; bases not matched to a gene: 9. Germline V gene sequence: CDR1 SGHRS, CDR2 YFSETQ. CDR3 sequence: CASSPRTGSMNTEAFF. The CDR3 DNA reads TGCGCCAGCAGCCCTAGGACAGGTTCCATGAACACTGAAGCTTTCTTT. Full variable domain (rest looked up from reference TRBV5-1 and TRBJ1-1): KAGVTQTPRYLIKTRGQQVTLSCSPISGHRSVSWYQQTPGQGLQFLFEYFSETQRNKGNFPGRFSGRQFSNSRSEMNVSTLELGDSALYLCASSPRTGSMNTEAFFGQGTRLTVV.

The chain links TRBV5-1 to TRBJ1-2; D is possibly TRBD1 (6 bases). V lost 4 bases and J 7 bases, leaving 17 bases between the germline ends. The CDR3 covers 14 residues. Germline values: CDR1 SGHRS, CDR2 YFSETQ. This CDR3 is CASSPTGPLSGYTF. In nucleotides, the CDR3 is TGCGCCAGCAGCCCGACAGGCCCCCTGAGTGGCTACACCTTC.

The V call is TRBV28, the J call TRBJ2-7; TRBD2 is a possible D gene (6 bases). Germline loops: CDR1 MDHEN, CDR2 SYDVKM. The CDR3 is made up of 17 amino acids. The V end lost 6 bases, the J end lost 5 bases, and 26 bases lay between the germline ends. The CDR3 region is CASSRAAGRYVIHEQYF. The CDR3 coding sequence is TGTGCCAGCAGCCGGGCGGCAGGGAGGTACGTAATACACGAGCAGTACTTC.